Listed here are 3 T cell receptor beta chains from one sample, sequenced in a study of molecular identifiers for immune sequencing clone quantification. TCRdb re-derived calls from the PCR reads in MiXCR, one entry per CDR3 protein. Found here are about 300,000 distinct CDR3 sequences, about a fifth of them singletons; the top ten hold approximately 0.8%. The sequencing input was naive CD8+ T cells from blood, with Jurkat cell RNA spiked in. Subset here: FACS-sorted CD8+CD4-CCR7+CD45RA+ naive T cells. These receptors came from a human donor in good health. Some libraries in this study had Jurkat cell RNA spiked in.

This clonotype was seen ten or more times. CDR3 sequence reads: CASSFVAGQYEQYF. CDR3 DNA: TGTGCCAGTAGTTTCGTGGCAGGACAGTACGAGCAGTACTTC. The V gene is TRBV19, the J gene TRBJ2-7; TRBD1 is a possible D gene (6 bases). Germline V lookup: CDR1 LNHDA, CDR2 SQIVND (reference sequence). The CDR3 runs 14 residues. With 5 bases removed from V and 4 bases from J, the gap between germline ends came to 15 bases.

The sample holds many counts of this clonotype. The chain couples TRBV5-4 to TRBJ2-5; 7 nucleotides agree with TRBD2. Germline CDR1 reads SGHNT; CDR2 reads YYREEE (reference sequence). The ends lost 4 bases at V and 4 bases at J; junction bases unmatched: 7. CDR3 length: 14 residues. The CDR3 DNA is TGTGCCAGCAGCCCGGGGGAGGGTCCAGAGACCCAGTACTTC. It specifies CASSPGEGPETQYF. Using reference TRBV5-4 and TRBJ2-5 for the parts outside the CDR3, the full variable domain is ETGVTQSPTHLIKTRGQQVTLRCSSQSGHNTVSWYQQALGQGPQFIFQYYREEENGRGNFPPRFSGLQFPNYSSELNVNALELDDSALYLCASSPGEGPETQYFGPGTRLLVL.

This clonotype was recorded at least ten times. The DNA of the CDR3 is TGCAGTGCTAGAGGCCGGACAGCGCCCTATGATCAGCCCCAGCATTTT. It yields the protein CSARGRTAPYDQPQHF. This sequence joins TRBV20-1 and TRBJ1-5; tentative D call: TRBD1 (6 bases). CDR1 is DFQATT, CDR2 SNEGSKA, per germline (reference sequence). Trimming stripped 1 base from V and 5 bases from J, with 18 bases between. CDR3 length equals 16 residues.